A single sample is the source of the 4 T cell receptor beta chains below, sequenced in a study of blood T cell repertoires in COVID-19 (dated by TCRdb to about 2020). The library relied on the immunoSEQ multiplex PCR assay. Sourced from immuneACCESS, this table was stored by TCRdb with only in-frame sequences that have V and J called. A share of the clones is absent; for the studies checked, an unresolved V gene accounts for under half, and the remainder has no known explanation. The sample yields 300,000 to 400,000 clones; over 80% were counted once. Clones ranked in the top ten supply less than 5.5% of the sample. The sequencing sample was made of PBMCs or T cells enriched from blood (not recorded which). The source is a man aged 30 to 39 who had recovered from COVID-19.

The CDR3 bases are TGTGCCAGCAGCTCCTTGGGGGCTGAGGTGACACCCCTCCACTTT. Translated: CASSSLGAEVTPLHF. The V call is TRBV7-6, the J call TRBJ1-6, with D possibly matching TRBD1 (6 bases). The germline V gene encodes CDR1 SGHVS and CDR2 FNYEAQ. The CDR3 runs to 15 residues. V was pared by 4 bases and J by 11 bases, with 18 bases between.

The gene calls are TRBV13 and TRBJ1-1; D not resolved. The CDR3 has 18 amino acids. The germline gives CDR1 PRHDT, CDR2 FYEKMQ (reference sequence). With 2 bases removed from V and 0 bases from J, the gap between germline ends came to 19 bases. DNA for the CDR3: TGTGCCAGCAGCTTAAGAACAAAGACGGGTCAGATGAACACTGAAGCTTTCTTT. This encodes CASSLRTKTGQMNTEAFF.

In this sample, this clone turned up a few times. This chain connects TRBV28 to TRBJ1-1; 9 bases match TRBD1. Germline CDR1 and CDR2: MDHEN and SYDVKM. CDR3 length: 14 amino acids. J gave up 10 bases and V 3 bases, and 9 bases lay outside the gene matches. The CDR3 protein is CASSFIQGQGGAFF. CDR3 nucleotides: TGTGCCAGCAGTTTCATCCAGGGACAGGGTGGAGCTTTCTTT.

The V gene is TRBV3-1 (or the pseudogene TRBV3-2), the J gene TRBJ1-4; tentatively, D is TRBD1 (5 bases). V lost 4 bases, J lost 0 bases, and 12 bases lay in between. The CDR3 runs 16 residues. Looked up from germline, CDR1 is LGHDT and CDR2 is YNNKEL (reference sequence). CDR3 coding DNA: TGTGCCAGCAGCCCCCGGGGGTCTTCAACTAATGAAAAACTGTTTTTT. This translates into CASSPRGSSTNEKLFF.